This T cell receptor (beta chain) originates from a study of shared T cell receptors in the human thymus. Germline assignment: CDR1 SGHVS and CDR2 FQNEAQ. The CDR3 loop spans 18 amino acids. Trimming removed 0 bases from V and 0 bases from J, with 15 bases in between. Produced via immunoSEQ multiplex PCR; TCRdb's table is partial and in-frame only. Altogether approximately 760,000 clones are present, 75% to 90% being singletons, with the ten largest covering around 0.0099%. These same data were also listed under a study on human thymus T cells. That report adds: Resections were taken during corrective heart surgery, and the thymus tissue came from these.

The chain recombines TRBV7-8 with TRBJ1-5, with D perhaps TRBD1 (6 bases). The sequenced sample was thymocytes. The TCR was taken from a girl under three years old with a congenital heart defect. Here the CDR3 reads CASSLASTGMSSNQPQHF. CDR3 in DNA: TGTGCCAGCAGCTTAGCGAGTACAGGGATGAGTAGCAATCAGCCCCAGCATTTT.